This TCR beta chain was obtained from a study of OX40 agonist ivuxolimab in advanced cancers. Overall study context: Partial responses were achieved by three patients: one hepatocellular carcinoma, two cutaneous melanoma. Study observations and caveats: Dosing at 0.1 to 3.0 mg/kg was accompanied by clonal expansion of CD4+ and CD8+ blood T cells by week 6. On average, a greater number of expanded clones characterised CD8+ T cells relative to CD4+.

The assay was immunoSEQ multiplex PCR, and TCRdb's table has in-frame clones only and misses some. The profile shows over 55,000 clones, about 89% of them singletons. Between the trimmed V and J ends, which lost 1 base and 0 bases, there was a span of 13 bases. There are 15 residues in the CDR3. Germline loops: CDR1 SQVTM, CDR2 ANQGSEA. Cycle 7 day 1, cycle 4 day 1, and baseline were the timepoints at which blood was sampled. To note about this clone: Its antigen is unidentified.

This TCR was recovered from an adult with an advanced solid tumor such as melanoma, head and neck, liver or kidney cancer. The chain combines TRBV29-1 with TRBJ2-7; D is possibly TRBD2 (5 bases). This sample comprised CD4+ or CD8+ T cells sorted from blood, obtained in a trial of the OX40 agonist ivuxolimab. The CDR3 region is CSVEGGEMDSYEQYF. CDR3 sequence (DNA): TGCAGCGTTGAAGGTGGGGAGATGGACTCCTACGAGCAGTACTTC.